This T cell receptor (beta chain) was sequenced during a study of cytomegalovirus exposure and HLA in healthy donors. The donors, nominally healthy at sampling, likely had unrecorded immune exposures. The PCR contained 60 Vbeta and 13 Jbeta primers. Using immunoSEQ multiplex PCR, the repertoire was profiled, and TCRdb retains in-frame clones only, with some absent. The sample lists 90,000 to 140,000 clones, 75% to 85% occurring once. CDR1 and CDR2 from the germline V gene are MRHNA and SNTAGT. This CDR3 contains 16 residues. Trimming stripped 0 bases from V and 1 base from J, with 9 bases between. This clone was counted a few times.

The clonotype originates from a man younger than 35 in good health and CMV-seronegative. The V call is TRBV6-4, the J call TRBJ1-4; the D is unclear. The sequenced sample was PBMCs. CDR3 protein: CASSDSRDGTNEKLFF. In DNA form, the CDR3 reads TGTGCCAGCAGTGACTCGCGGGATGGAACTAATGAAAAACTGTTTTTT.